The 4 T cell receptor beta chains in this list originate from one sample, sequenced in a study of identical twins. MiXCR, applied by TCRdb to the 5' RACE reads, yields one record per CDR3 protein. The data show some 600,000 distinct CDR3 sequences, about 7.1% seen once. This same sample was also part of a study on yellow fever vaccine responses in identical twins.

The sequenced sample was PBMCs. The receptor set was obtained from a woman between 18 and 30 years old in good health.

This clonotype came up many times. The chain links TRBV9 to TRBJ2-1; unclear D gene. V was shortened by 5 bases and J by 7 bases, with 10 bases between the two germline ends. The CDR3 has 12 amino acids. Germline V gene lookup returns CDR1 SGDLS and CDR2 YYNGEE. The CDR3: CASSDPGNEQFF. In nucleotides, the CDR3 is TGTGCCAGCAGTGACCCTGGTAATGAGCAGTTCTTC.

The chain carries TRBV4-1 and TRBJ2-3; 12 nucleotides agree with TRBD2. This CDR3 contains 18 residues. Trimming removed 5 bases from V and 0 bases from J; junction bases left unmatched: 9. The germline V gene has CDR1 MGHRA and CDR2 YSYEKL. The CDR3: CASSYPSGGVASTDTQYF. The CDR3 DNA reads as TGCGCCAGCAGCTACCCTAGCGGGGGGGTAGCTAGCACAGATACGCAGTATTTT.

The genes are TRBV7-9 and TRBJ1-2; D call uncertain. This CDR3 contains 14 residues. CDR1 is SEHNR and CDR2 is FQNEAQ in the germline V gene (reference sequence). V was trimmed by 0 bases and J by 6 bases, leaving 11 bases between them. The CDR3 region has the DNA TGTGCCAGCAGCTTAGCTTCGACAATCGATGGCTACACCTTC. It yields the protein CASSLASTIDGYTF.

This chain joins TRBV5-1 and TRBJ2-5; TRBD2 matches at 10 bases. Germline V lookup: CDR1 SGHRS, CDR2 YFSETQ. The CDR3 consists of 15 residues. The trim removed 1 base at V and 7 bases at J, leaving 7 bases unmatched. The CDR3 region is CASSLLAGGPRTQYF. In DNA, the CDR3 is TGCGCCAGCAGCTTGTTAGCGGGAGGACCTCGGACCCAGTACTTC.